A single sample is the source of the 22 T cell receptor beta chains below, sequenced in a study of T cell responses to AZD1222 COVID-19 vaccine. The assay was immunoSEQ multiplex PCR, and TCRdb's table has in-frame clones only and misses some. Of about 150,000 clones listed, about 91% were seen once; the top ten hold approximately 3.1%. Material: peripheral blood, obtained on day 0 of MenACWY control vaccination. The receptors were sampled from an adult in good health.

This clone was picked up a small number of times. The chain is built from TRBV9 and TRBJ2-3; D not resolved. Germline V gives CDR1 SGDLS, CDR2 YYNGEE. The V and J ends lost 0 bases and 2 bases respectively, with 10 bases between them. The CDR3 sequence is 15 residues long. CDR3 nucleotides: TGTGCCAGCAGCGTAGGTAACTATCTCACAGATACGCAGTATTTT. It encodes CASSVGNYLTDTQYF.

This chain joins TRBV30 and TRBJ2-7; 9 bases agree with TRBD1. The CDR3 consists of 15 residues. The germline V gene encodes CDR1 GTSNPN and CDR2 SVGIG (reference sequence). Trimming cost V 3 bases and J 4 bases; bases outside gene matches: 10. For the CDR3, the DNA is TGTGCCTGGAGAGATAAGGGACAGGGTCAGTACGAGCAGTACTTC. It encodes CAWRDKGQGQYEQYF.

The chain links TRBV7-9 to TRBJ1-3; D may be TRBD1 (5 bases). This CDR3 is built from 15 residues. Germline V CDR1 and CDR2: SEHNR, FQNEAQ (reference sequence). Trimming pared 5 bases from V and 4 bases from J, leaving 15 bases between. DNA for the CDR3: TGTGCCAGCAGCCTCCCTCAGGGTTCGGGAAACACCATATATTTT. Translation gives CASSLPQGSGNTIYF.

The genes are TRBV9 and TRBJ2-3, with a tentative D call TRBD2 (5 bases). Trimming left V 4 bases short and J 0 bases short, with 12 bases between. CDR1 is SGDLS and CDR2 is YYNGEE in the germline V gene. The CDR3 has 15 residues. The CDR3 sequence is CASSLDFGSTDTQYF. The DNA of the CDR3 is TGTGCCAGCAGCTTGGACTTCGGTAGCACAGATACGCAGTATTTT. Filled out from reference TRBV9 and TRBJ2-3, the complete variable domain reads DSGVTQTPKHLITATGQRVTLRCSPRSGDLSVYWYQQSLDQGLQFLIQYYNGEERAKGNILERFSAQQFPDLHSELNLSSLELGDSALYFCASSLDFGSTDTQYFGPGTRLTVL.

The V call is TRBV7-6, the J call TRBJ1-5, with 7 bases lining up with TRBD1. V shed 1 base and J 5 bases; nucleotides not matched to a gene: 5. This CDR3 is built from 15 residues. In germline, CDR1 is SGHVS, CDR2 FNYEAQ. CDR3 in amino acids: CASSLESGGYQPQHF. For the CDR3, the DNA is TGTGCCAGCAGCTTAGAGTCAGGGGGATATCAGCCCCAGCATTTT.

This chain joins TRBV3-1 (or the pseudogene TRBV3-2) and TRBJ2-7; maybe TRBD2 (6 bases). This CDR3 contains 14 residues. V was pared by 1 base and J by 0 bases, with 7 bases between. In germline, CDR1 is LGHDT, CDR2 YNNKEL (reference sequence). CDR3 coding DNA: TGTGCCAGCAGCCAAGCTAGCGTCTCCTACGAGCAGTACTTC. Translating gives CASSQASVSYEQYF.

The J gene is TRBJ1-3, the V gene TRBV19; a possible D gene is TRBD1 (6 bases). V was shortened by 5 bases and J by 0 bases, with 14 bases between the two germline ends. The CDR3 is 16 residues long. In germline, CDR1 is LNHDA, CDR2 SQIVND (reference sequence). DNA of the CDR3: TGTGCCAGTAGTCCGAGGGGGGGCCCCTCTGGAAACACCATATATTTT. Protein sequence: CASSPRGGPSGNTIYF.

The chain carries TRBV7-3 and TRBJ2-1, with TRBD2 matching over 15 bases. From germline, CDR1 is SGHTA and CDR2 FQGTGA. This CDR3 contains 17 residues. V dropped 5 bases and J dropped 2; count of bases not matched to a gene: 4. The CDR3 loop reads CASSPGLAGGTYNEQFF. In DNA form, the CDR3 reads TGTGCCAGCAGCCCGGGACTAGCGGGAGGAACCTACAATGAGCAGTTCTTC.

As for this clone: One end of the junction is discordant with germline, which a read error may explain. Here the CDR3 reads CASSERLAGGNLF. The CDR3, as DNA: TGCGCCAGCAGTGAGCGGCTAGCGGGGGGAAACCTCTTC. The J gene is TRBJ2-7, the V gene TRBV10-1; 11 nucleotides line up with TRBD2. The CDR3 loop spans 13 amino acids. Germline V gene sequence: CDR1 WNHNN, CDR2 SYGVQD (reference sequence).

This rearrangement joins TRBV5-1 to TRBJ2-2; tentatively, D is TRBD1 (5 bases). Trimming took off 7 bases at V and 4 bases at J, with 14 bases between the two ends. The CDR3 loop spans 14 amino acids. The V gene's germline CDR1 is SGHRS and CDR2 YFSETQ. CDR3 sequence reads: CASRSVGLTGELFF. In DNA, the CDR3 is TGCGCCAGCCGCTCGGTGGGGCTCACCGGGGAGCTGTTTTTT.

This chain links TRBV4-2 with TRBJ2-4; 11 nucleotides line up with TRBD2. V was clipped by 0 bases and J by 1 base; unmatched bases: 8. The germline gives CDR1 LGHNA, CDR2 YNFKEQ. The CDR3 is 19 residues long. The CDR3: CASSQDLPPSGRAKNIQYF. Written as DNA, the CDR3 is TGTGCCAGCAGCCAAGATCTTCCCCCTAGCGGGAGGGCCAAAAACATTCAGTACTTC.

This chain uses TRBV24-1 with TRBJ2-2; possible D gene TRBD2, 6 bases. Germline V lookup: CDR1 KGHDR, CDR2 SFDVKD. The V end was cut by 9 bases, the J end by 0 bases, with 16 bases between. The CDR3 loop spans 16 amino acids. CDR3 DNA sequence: TGTGCCACCCGGGACGGGAGAATTGCGAACACCGGGGAGCTGTTTTTT. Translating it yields CATRDGRIANTGELFF.

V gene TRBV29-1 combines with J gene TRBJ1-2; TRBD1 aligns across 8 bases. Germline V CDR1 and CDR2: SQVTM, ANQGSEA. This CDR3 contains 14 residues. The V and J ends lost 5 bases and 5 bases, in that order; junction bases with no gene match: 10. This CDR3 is CSVSLGTGSYGYTF. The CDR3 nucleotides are TGCAGCGTTTCCCTCGGGACAGGATCATATGGCTACACCTTC.

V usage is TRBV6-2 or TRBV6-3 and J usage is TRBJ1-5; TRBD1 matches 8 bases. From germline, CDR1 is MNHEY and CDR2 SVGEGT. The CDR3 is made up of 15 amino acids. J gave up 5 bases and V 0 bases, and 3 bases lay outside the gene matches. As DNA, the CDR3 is TGTGCCAGCAGTTACTCGGACAGGGTGGATCAGCCCCAGCATTTT. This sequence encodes CASSYSDRVDQPQHF.

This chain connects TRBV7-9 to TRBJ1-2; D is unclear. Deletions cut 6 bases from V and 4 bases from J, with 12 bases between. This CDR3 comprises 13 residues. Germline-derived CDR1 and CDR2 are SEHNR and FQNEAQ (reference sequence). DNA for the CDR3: TGTGCCAGCAGTCCAGGCAGGTTCTATGGCTACACCTTC. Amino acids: CASSPGRFYGYTF.

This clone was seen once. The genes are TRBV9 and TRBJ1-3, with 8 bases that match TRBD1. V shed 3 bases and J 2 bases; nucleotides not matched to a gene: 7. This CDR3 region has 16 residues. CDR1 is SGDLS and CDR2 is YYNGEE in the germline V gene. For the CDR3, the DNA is TGTGCCAGCAGCGCAACACTGACAGGGGCTGGAAACACCATATATTTT. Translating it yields CASSATLTGAGNTIYF.

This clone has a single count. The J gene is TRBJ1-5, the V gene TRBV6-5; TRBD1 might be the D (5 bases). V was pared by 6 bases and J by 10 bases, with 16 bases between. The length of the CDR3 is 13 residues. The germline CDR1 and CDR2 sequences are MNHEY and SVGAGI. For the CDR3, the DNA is TGTGCCAGCAGGAGGGGCGGCGGTCGACCCCAGCATTTT. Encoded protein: CASRRGGGRPQHF.

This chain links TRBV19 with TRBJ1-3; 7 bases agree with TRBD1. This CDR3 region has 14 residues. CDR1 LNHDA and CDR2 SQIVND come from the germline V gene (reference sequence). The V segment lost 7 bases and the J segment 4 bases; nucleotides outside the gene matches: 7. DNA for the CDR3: TGTGCCAGTACCTCGACAGGGACCGGAAACACCATATATTTT. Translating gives CASTSTGTGNTIYF.

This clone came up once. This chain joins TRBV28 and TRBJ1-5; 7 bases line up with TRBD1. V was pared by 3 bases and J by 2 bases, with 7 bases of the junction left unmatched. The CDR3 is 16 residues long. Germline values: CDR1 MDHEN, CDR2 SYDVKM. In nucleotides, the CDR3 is TGTGCCAGCAGTTTGGGGGGCGGACAGGGCAATCAGCCCCAGCATTTT. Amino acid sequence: CASSLGGGQGNQPQHF.

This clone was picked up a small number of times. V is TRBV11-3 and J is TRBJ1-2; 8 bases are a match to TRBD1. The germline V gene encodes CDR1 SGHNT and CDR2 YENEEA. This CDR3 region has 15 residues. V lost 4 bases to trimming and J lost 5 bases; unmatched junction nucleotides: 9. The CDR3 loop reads CASSSPGGRGYGYTF. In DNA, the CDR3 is TGTGCCAGCAGCTCTCCAGGGGGCAGGGGATATGGCTACACCTTC.

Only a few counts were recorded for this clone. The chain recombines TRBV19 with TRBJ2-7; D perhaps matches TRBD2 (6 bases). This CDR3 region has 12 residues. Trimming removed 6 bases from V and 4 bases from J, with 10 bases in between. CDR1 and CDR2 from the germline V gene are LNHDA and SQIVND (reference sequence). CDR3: CASSRLGYEQYF. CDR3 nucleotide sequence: TGTGCCAGTAGCAGACTAGGATACGAGCAGTACTTC. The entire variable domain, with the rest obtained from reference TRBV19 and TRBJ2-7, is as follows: DGGITQSPKYLFRKEGQNVTLSCEQNLNHDAMYWYRQDPGQGLRLIYYSQIVNDFQKGDIAEGYSVSREKKESFPLTVTSAQKNPTAFYLCASSRLGYEQYFGPGTRLTVT.

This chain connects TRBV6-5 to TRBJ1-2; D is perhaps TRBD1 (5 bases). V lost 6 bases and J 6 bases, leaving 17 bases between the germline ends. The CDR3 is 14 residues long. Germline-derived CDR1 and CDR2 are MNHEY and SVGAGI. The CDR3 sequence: CASREDKGADGYTF. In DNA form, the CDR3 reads TGTGCCAGCAGGGAGGACAAGGGAGCGGATGGCTACACCTTC.